This T cell receptor (beta chain) was sequenced in a study of T cell repertoires in cytomegalovirus infection. Overall study: Based on public TCR beta signatures, there were indications of CMV infection and of a matching HLA type.

About this clonotype: The antigen is undetermined.

The study, taken as a whole, reports: Cumulative public TCR beta family frequency identified CMV carriers with the relevant HLA.

V was pared by 4 bases and J by 3 bases, with 14 bases between. CDR1 SGHRS and CDR2 YFSETQ come from the germline V gene. There are 14 residues in the CDR3. TCRdb independently ran MiXCR on the reads; one entry per CDR3 protein. In the table there are hundreds of thousands of distinct CDR3 sequences, roughly 22% of which are singletons. Source material: CD8+ T cells from PBMCs. The rearrangement links TRBV5-1 to TRBJ2-7; D is ambiguous. This clonotype originated in a human donor in good health (CMV status not recorded). Some clones in this sample may be carry-over from other donors' samples. The CDR3 nucleotides read TGCGCCAGCAGCCCAGGCGTAGGATTCTACGAGCAGTACTTC. The encoded protein is CASSPGVGFYEQYF.